This T cell receptor beta chain was identified in a study of shared clonotypes between healthy human individuals. As defined, naive CD8 cells were CD45RO-negative and positively selected for CCR7, with terminally differentiated effector memory CD45RA+ cells excluded. As for this clone: Its matching antigen is unknown.

Points from the study as a whole: Specimens sampled were limited to blood, with tissue repertoires likely differing.

Sequenced by immunoSEQ multiplex PCR; TCRdb stores in-frame clones only, minus some. The sample contains about 680,000 clones, just over 90% of which appear only once. V lost 2 bases and J 5 bases, leaving 5 bases between the germline ends. The length of the CDR3 is 12 residues. CDR1 SGHKS and CDR2 YYEKEE come from the germline V gene (reference sequence). Sequencing was done on a sample of naive CD8+ T cells sorted from blood. The chain links TRBV5-5 to TRBJ2-1; D gene uncertain. The origin of this receptor is a man aged 30 to 45 in good health. The CDR3 here is CASSLPDNEQFF. DNA of the CDR3: TGTGCCAGCAGCTTACCAGACAATGAGCAGTTCTTC.